The TCR beta chain described here comes from a study of technical replicates of blood from several donors (dated by TCRdb to the late 2010s). The library was built by means of the immunoSEQ multiplex PCR assay. TCRdb's version of the immuneACCESS table is confined to in-frame rearrangements and falls short of the full clone set. An unresolved V gene accounts for under half of the shortfall where checked; the remainder is of unknown origin. The sample contains nearly 80,000 clones, 85% to 95% of them found a single time. The leading ten clones occupy about 0.36% of the sample. Remarks on this clone: Its antigen remains undetermined. No clone much larger than this one lies a single base away; base qualities are absent.

The CDR3, from cysteine to phenylalanine, totals 14 residues. The entry retains the CDR3 DNA only, 42 bases that are in frame from base 1. CDR1 SGHTA and CDR2 FQGNSA were looked up in the germline V gene. The germline ends are 12 bases apart after V is trimmed by 3 bases and J by 4 bases. The sequence came from a human donor in good health. Recombination connected TRBV7-2 to TRBJ1-1, and perhaps TRBD1 as D gene, on 5 matching bases. The specimen sequenced was T cells isolated from PBMCs. The CDR3: CASSFQGGSTEAFF. Here is the DNA: TGTGCCAGCAGCTTCCAGGGCGGGAGCACTGAAGCTTTCTTT. When the CDR3 is completed using the reference TRBV7-2 and TRBJ1-1 genes on either side, the full variable domain is GAGVSQSPSNKVTEKGKDVELRCDPISGHTALYWYRQSLGQGLEFLIYFQGNSAPDKSGLPSDRFSAERTGGSVSTLTIQRTQQEDSAVYLCASSFQGGSTEAFFGQGTRLTVV.